Below, 26 T cell receptor beta chains from the same sample are listed, as sequenced in a study of blood T cell repertoires in COVID-19. Sequenced by immunoSEQ multiplex PCR; TCRdb stores in-frame clones only, minus some. The sample consists of roughly 38,000 clones, roughly 88% of them appearing once. The sample consisted of peripheral blood. The origin of the receptors is a woman in her seventies with acute or convalescent COVID-19.

This chain connects TRBV30 to TRBJ2-1; no clear D. The CDR3 consists of 12 residues. Germline CDR1 GTSNPN, CDR2 SVGIG (reference sequence). Between the trimmed V and J ends, which lost 3 bases and 10 bases, there was a span of 13 bases. CDR3: CAWRTYQAEQFF. The CDR3 nucleotides are TGTGCCTGGAGAACGTATCAGGCAGAGCAGTTCTTC.

V is TRBV30 and J is TRBJ2-3; TRBD2 aligns across 7 bases. CDR3 length: 13 amino acids. V dropped 4 bases and J dropped 4; count of bases not matched to a gene: 5. Germline CDR1 reads GTSNPN; CDR2 reads SVGIG (reference sequence). The CDR3 sequence is CAWTASGADTQYF. The CDR3 region has the DNA TGTGCCTGGACGGCTAGCGGCGCAGATACGCAGTATTTT.

The chain uses TRBV9 and TRBJ2-2; TRBD2 is a possible D gene (5 bases). The V gene lost 0 bases and the J gene lost 7 bases, with 19 bases spanning the gap. CDR1 and CDR2 from the germline V gene are SGDLS and YYNGEE. This CDR3 is 17 amino acids long. Written as DNA, the CDR3 is TGTGCCAGCAGCGTAGGGTTTTCGGGGAATATAGGCGGGGAGCTGTTTTTT. Translated: CASSVGFSGNIGGELFF.

This clone is medium-sized. This chain connects TRBV25-1 to TRBJ2-1; 10 bases fit TRBD2. The CDR3 sequence is 14 residues long. The V and J ends lost 7 bases and 5 bases, in that order; junction bases with no gene match: 5. Germline CDR1 reads MGHDK; CDR2 reads SYGVNS. The CDR3 region is CASIGLAVHNEQFF. CDR3 coding DNA: TGTGCCAGCATTGGACTAGCGGTTCACAATGAGCAGTTCTTC.

The chain uses TRBV27 and TRBJ1-1; TRBD1 aligns across 8 bases. V lost 5 bases and J lost 6; bases outside the gene matches: 14. Per germline, CDR1 MNHEY and CDR2 SMNVEV (reference sequence). CDR3 length equals 16 residues. The CDR3 here is CASSPRGQGRIAEAFF. In DNA form, the CDR3 reads TGTGCCAGCAGTCCCAGGGGGCAGGGGAGGATCGCTGAAGCTTTCTTT.

The CDR3 DNA is TGTGCCAGCAGTTTAATGGGGGCCCGGACGCAGTATTTT. It codes for CASSLMGARTQYF. The chain combines TRBV27 with TRBJ2-3, with D possibly being TRBD1 (6 bases). Trimming cost V 2 bases and J 9 bases, with 12 bases left between them. The germline V gene encodes CDR1 MNHEY and CDR2 SMNVEV (reference sequence). The CDR3 consists of 13 residues.

The V and J genes are TRBV5-4 and TRBJ1-3; D is possibly TRBD1 (6 bases). Germline CDR1 SGHNT, CDR2 YYREEE (reference sequence). CDR3 length: 15 residues. The V gene lost 4 bases and the J gene lost 0 bases, with 11 bases spanning the gap. CDR3 in amino acids: CASSPTGNSGNTIYF. The CDR3 DNA sequence: TGTGCCAGCAGCCCCACAGGGAACTCTGGAAACACCATATATTTT.

V and J are TRBV13 and TRBJ2-5, with 9 bases identical to TRBD1. From germline, CDR1 is PRHDT and CDR2 FYEKMQ (reference sequence). The V gene end was trimmed by 7 bases and the J gene end by 5 bases; junction bases not matched to a gene: 5. The CDR3 is 13 residues long. CDR3 nucleotide sequence: TGTGCCAGCACGGGACAGGGAGATGAGACCCAGTACTTC. Residues: CASTGQGDETQYF.

The chain is built from TRBV4-1 and TRBJ2-2, with 10 bases identical to TRBD2. V shed 4 bases and J 6 bases; nucleotides not matched to a gene: 8. The CDR3 spans 16 residues. Per the germline V gene, CDR1 is MGHRA and CDR2 is YSYEKL. CDR3 protein: CASSPLAGVGPGELFF. The CDR3 nucleotides are TGCGCCAGCAGCCCGCTAGCGGGAGTCGGTCCCGGGGAGCTGTTTTTT.

The chain joins TRBV14 to TRBJ1-2; 8 nucleotides line up with TRBD1. V was clipped by 4 bases and J by 2 bases; unmatched bases: 12. CDR3 length: 17 residues. Germline values: CDR1 SGHDN, CDR2 FVKESK. In DNA form, the CDR3 reads TGTGCCAGCAGCCCATTAGGGGGACAGGCCAGCAACTATGGCTACACCTTC. This sequence encodes CASSPLGGQASNYGYTF.

The V gene is TRBV12-3 or TRBV12-4, the J gene TRBJ2-1, with 7 bases matching TRBD2. Unmatched junction bases numbered 9, after V lost 6 bases and J lost 10 bases. This CDR3 comprises 13 residues. The CDR3 sequence is CASRGSGFREQFF. Written as DNA, the CDR3 is TGTGCCAGCAGGGGTAGCGGGTTTAGAGAGCAGTTCTTC.

The genes are TRBV11-1 and TRBJ2-3; 12 bases agree with TRBD2. The germline CDR1 and CDR2 sequences are SGHAT and FQDESV (reference sequence). CDR3 size: 15 residues. V lost 5 bases and J lost 7; bases outside the gene matches: 7. This CDR3 is CASSQGLAGANTQYF. CDR3 in DNA: TGTGCCAGCAGCCAGGGACTAGCGGGTGCGAATACGCAGTATTTT.

The chain recombines TRBV4-1 with TRBJ1-4; D might be TRBD1 (5 bases). The germline V and J ends were trimmed by 3 bases and 4 bases, with 15 bases remaining between them. The CDR3 is 16 amino acids. CDR1 is MGHRA and CDR2 is YSYEKL in the germline V gene. CDR3 residues: CASSHGVRGGNEKLFF. The CDR3 DNA is TGCGCCAGCAGCCACGGGGTCCGGGGGGGTAATGAAAAACTGTTTTTT.

The sample holds a few counts of this clone. The chain couples TRBV6-6 to TRBJ2-1; 10 bases match TRBD2. This CDR3 has 13 residues. Looked up from germline, CDR1 is MNHNY and CDR2 is SVGAGI (reference sequence). The trim removed 10 bases at V and 4 bases at J, leaving 4 bases unmatched. In DNA form, the CDR3 reads TGTGCCATCGGGACTAGCGCTTACAATGAGCAGTTCTTC. Protein sequence: CAIGTSAYNEQFF.

The genes are TRBV15 and TRBJ1-2; D is unresolved. The CDR3 runs to 14 residues. Germline loops: CDR1 LNHNV, CDR2 YYDKDF (reference sequence). Trimming cost V 5 bases and J 7 bases, with 17 bases left between them. CDR3 nucleotides: TGTGCCACCAGCGGTAGCCGGGAGAATACTGGCTACACCTTC. It encodes CATSGSRENTGYTF.

This clone occurred once. The chain is built from TRBV28 and TRBJ2-1, with TRBD2 matching 11 bases. This CDR3 has 15 residues. The germline gives CDR1 MDHEN, CDR2 SYDVKM. J lost 7 bases, V lost 1 base, and 3 bases had no gene match. CDR3 nucleotide sequence: TGTGCCAGCAGTTTATTAGCGGGAGGGGCTAATGAGCAGTTCTTC. It encodes CASSLLAGGANEQFF.

This clone was detected a few times. The genes are TRBV4-3 and TRBJ1-2; D not certain. Germline V gives CDR1 LGHNA, CDR2 YSLEER. The CDR3 sequence is 15 residues long. Trimming removed 1 base at V and 0 bases at J, with 9 bases between. The CDR3: CASSQGHTTNYGYTF. Here the CDR3 DNA reads TGCGCCAGCAGCCAAGGACACACCACTAACTATGGCTACACCTTC.

This rearrangement joins TRBV6-5 to TRBJ1-2, with 8 bases lining up with TRBD1. Trimming cost V 5 bases and J 4 bases; bases outside gene matches: 6. Germline V gene sequence: CDR1 MNHEY, CDR2 SVGAGI. The CDR3 totals 14 residues. The CDR3 loop reads CASSPETGGYGYTF. As DNA, the CDR3 is TGTGCCAGCAGTCCGGAAACAGGGGGCTATGGCTACACCTTC.

V usage is TRBV5-1 and J usage is TRBJ2-1, with TRBD1 as a possible D gene (6 bases). Trimming pared 6 bases from V and 5 bases from J, leaving 12 bases between. This CDR3 spans 13 amino acids. Per germline, CDR1 SGHRS and CDR2 YFSETQ. This chain's CDR3 is CASTGTPNNEQFF. The DNA of the CDR3 is TGCGCCAGCACCGGGACACCAAACAATGAGCAGTTCTTC.

The chain recombines TRBV29-1 with TRBJ2-2; no definite D call. Germline V CDR1 and CDR2: SQVTM, ANQGSEA. Between the trimmed V and J ends, which lost 3 bases and 1 base, there was a span of 6 bases. The length of the CDR3 is 13 residues. CDR3 in amino acids: CSVERQNTGELFF. Here the CDR3 DNA reads TGCAGCGTTGAGCGTCAGAACACCGGGGAGCTGTTTTTT.

This clone was counted a single time. This sequence joins TRBV28 and TRBJ1-5; TRBD1 matches at 8 bases. V was pared by 6 bases and J by 7 bases, with 14 bases of the junction left unmatched. Germline V gene data show CDR1 as MDHEN and CDR2 as SYDVKM. The CDR3 totals 16 residues. CDR3 nucleotides: TGTGCCAGCAGCTGGGGGGGCGGACAGGGTGGACAGCCCCAGCATTTT. Translating it yields CASSWGGGQGGQPQHF. Looking up the rest from reference TRBV28 and TRBJ1-5 gives the full variable domain: DVKVTQSSRYLVKRTGEKVFLECVQDMDHENMFWYRQDPGLGLRLIYFSYDVKMKEKGDIPEGYSVSREKKERFSLILESASTNQTSMYLCASSWGGGQGGQPQHFGDGTRLSIL.

V and J are TRBV30 and TRBJ1-1, with 8 bases that match TRBD1. Germline CDR1 and CDR2: GTSNPN and SVGIG (reference sequence). The trim removed 6 bases at V and 1 base at J, leaving 1 base unmatched. CDR3 length: 12 residues. CDR3 sequence reads: CACDRGNTEAFF. The DNA of the CDR3 is TGTGCCTGCGACAGGGGGAACACTGAAGCTTTCTTT. The variable domain in full, completed from reference TRBV30 and TRBJ1-1, reads SQTIHQWPATLVQPVGSPLSLECTVEGTSNPNLYWYRQAAGRGLQLLFYSVGIGQISSEVPQNLSASRPQDRQFILSSKKLLLSDSGFYLCACDRGNTEAFFGQGTRLTVV.

V is TRBV11-2 and J is TRBJ2-7; possibly TRBD1 for D (5 bases). The CDR3 totals 12 residues. Germline V gene data show CDR1 as SGHAT and CDR2 as FQNNGV. V dropped 4 bases and J dropped 4 bases, with 8 bases sitting between them. The CDR3 coding sequence is TGTGCCAGCAGCTCCCAGGGATACGAGCAGTACGTC. This translates into CASSSQGYEQYV.

V and J are TRBV4-3 and TRBJ2-3; a weak D match, TRBD2 (5 bases). V was pared by 1 base and J by 2 bases, with 10 bases between. The CDR3 consists of 15 residues. CDR1 and CDR2 from the germline V gene are LGHNA and YSLEER. The CDR3 DNA is TGCGCCAGCAGCCAAGGAGGGATCGCCACAGATACGCAGTATTTT. This codes for CASSQGGIATDTQYF.

The rearrangement links TRBV6-2 or TRBV6-3 to TRBJ2-3; perhaps TRBD2 as D (6 bases). Germline loops: CDR1 MNHEY, CDR2 SVGEGT. Trimming cost V 3 bases and J 5 bases, with 12 bases left between them. The CDR3 extends over 14 amino acids. The CDR3 DNA reads TGTGCCAGCAGTTATAGGTCGGAGGGAGATACGCAGTATTTT. This codes for CASSYRSEGDTQYF.

The count of this clone is one. The chain couples TRBV10-3 to TRBJ1-1, with TRBD1 identical over 7 bases. Germline assignment: CDR1 ENHRY and CDR2 SYGVKD. V shed 5 bases and J 0 bases; nucleotides not matched to a gene: 6. This CDR3 is built from 15 residues. CDR3 residues: CAISRQGDMNTEAFF. DNA for the CDR3: TGTGCCATCAGTAGACAGGGAGACATGAACACTGAAGCTTTCTTT.